These T cell receptor beta chains were read from a single sample in a study of shared clonotypes between healthy human individuals. Profiling relied on immunoSEQ multiplex PCR, and the TCRdb table lists in-frame clones only, not all of them. Of roughly 1.5 million clones listed, 98% are singletons. Specimen: naive CD4+ T cells sorted from blood. These receptors came from a man aged 25 to 40 in good health. CDR3s include the opening cysteine and the closing phenylalanine or tryptophan. D genes are given only for firm matches. Not all rows give a size; the values are once, few, many and, for expanded clones, a class.

j_call | v_call | d_call | clone_size | cdr3_aa | cdr3_nt
TRBJ2-5 | TRBV29-1 | - | - | CSVETETQYF | TGCAGCGTTGAAACGGAGACCCAGTACTTC
TRBJ1-5 | TRBV6-5 | TRBD1 | - | CASSPDRGSNQPQHF | TGTGCCAGCAGTCCGGACAGGGGAAGCAATCAGCCCCAGCATTTT
TRBJ2-5 | TRBV11-3 | TRBD1 | - | CASSSGTGGTQYF | TGTGCCAGCAGCTCCGGGACAGGCGGGACCCAGTACTTC
TRBJ1-5 | TRBV19 | TRBD1 | - | CASSPGGRNQPQHF | TGTGCCAGTAGTCCAGGGGGAAGGAACCAGCCCCAGCATTTT
TRBJ1-4 | TRBV6-5 | - | - | CASSYGGSNEKLFF | TGTGCCAGCAGTTACGGTGGGTCGAATGAAAAACTGTTTTTT
TRBJ1-5 | TRBV27 | TRBD1 | - | CASSPHRGFYNQPQHF | TGTGCCAGCAGTCCCCACAGGGGATTTTACAATCAGCCCCAGCATTTT
TRBJ2-7 | TRBV10-3 | - | - | CAISESTRSYEQYF | TGTGCCATCAGTGAGTCGACCAGATCCTACGAGCAGTACTTC
TRBJ2-7 | TRBV5-5 | - | once | CASTLMGSYEQYF | TGTGCCAGCACGCTTATGGGGTCCTACGAGCAGTACTTC
TRBJ1-5 | TRBV10-3 | TRBD1 | - | CAISRDRGSNQPQHF | TGTGCCATCAGCCGGGACAGGGGGTCTAATCAGCCCCAGCATTTT
TRBJ2-3 | TRBV27 | - | - | CASIRDPDTQYF | TGTGCCAGCATCAGGGACCCAGATACGCAGTATTTT
TRBJ1-2 | TRBV7-9 | - | - | CASRHPANYGYTF | TGTGCCAGCAGACACCCAGCTAACTATGGCTACACCTTC
TRBJ1-1 | TRBV6-1 | - | once | CASSEGQGTEAFF | TGTGCCAGCAGTGAAGGGCAGGGCACTGAAGCTTTCTTT
TRBJ1-2 | TRBV13 | TRBD1 | - | CASMETGQVVNGYTF | TGTGCCAGCATGGAGACAGGGCAAGTGGTGAATGGCTACACCTTC
TRBJ2-7 | TRBV7-9 | - | once | CASSSPDDRVCHF | TGTGCCAGCAGCTCTCCCGATGATAGGGTTTGTCACTTC
TRBJ1-1 | TRBV29-1 | - | - | CSVGSRAMNTEAFF | TGCAGCGTTGGGAGCAGGGCGATGAACACTGAAGCTTTCTTT
TRBJ2-1 | TRBV4-2 | TRBD2 | - | CASSQEQLAAYNEQFF | TGTGCCAGCAGCCAAGAACAACTAGCGGCCTACAATGAGCAGTTCTTC
TRBJ2-4 | TRBV28 | TRBD2 | - | CASSLLFSGRAENIQYF | TGTGCCAGCAGTTTATTATTTAGCGGGAGGGCCGAAAACATTCAGTACTTC
TRBJ2-1 | TRBV28 | - | - | CASSSPLALGLGDEQFF | TGTGCCAGCAGTTCCCCTTTAGCGTTGGGCCTTGGGGATGAGCAGTTCTTC
TRBJ2-1 | TRBV4-1 | TRBD2 | - | CASSPVGTSGDNEQFF | TGCGCCAGCAGCCCCGTGGGGACTAGCGGGGACAATGAGCAGTTCTTC
TRBJ2-7 | TRBV4-2 | TRBD2 | - | CASSQGGLAGGIRDEQYF | TGTGCCAGCAGCCAGGGGGGACTAGCGGGAGGGATCAGGGACGAGCAGTACTTC
TRBJ1-1 | TRBV6-5 | - | - | CASSYSWSVGNTEAFF | TGTGCCAGCAGTTACTCGTGGAGTGTAGGGAACACTGAAGCTTTCTTT
TRBJ2-2 | TRBV7-8 | - | - | CASSLDRILNTGELFF | TGTGCCAGCAGCTTAGACAGAATACTAAACACCGGGGAGCTGTTTTTT
TRBJ2-1 | TRBV20-1 | - | - | CSASRHNEQFF | TGCAGTGCTAGTAGGCACAATGAGCAGTTCTTC
TRBJ2-5 | TRBV28 | - | - | CASTIRQETQYF | TGTGCCAGCACTATTAGACAAGAGACCCAGTACTTC
TRBJ2-1 | TRBV19 | - | - | CASSRVNEQFF | TGTGCCAGTTCTCGGGTCAATGAGCAGTTCTTC
TRBJ2-3 | TRBV5-1 | - | - | CASSHRQAVSGAGTDTQYF | TGCGCCAGCAGCCATAGACAGGCCGTTTCGGGGGCTGGCACAGATACGCAGTATTTT
TRBJ2-1 | TRBV4-1 | - | - | CASSAVPGYNEQFF | TGCGCCAGCTCTGCTGTCCCAGGATACAATGAGCAGTTCTTC
TRBJ2-3 | TRBV2 | TRBD2 | - | CASSDNRLAGVPDTQYF | TGTGCCAGCAGTGACAACAGACTAGCGGGAGTCCCAGATACGCAGTATTTT
TRBJ2-7 | TRBV19 | TRBD1 | - | CASGQGAGFLQQYF | TGTGCCAGCGGACAGGGGGCGGGATTTCTACAGCAGTACTTC
TRBJ1-1 | TRBV5-6 | - | - | CASSGPRVMGTEAFF | TGTGCCAGCAGCGGGCCCAGGGTGATGGGGACTGAAGCTTTCTTT
TRBJ1-3 | TRBV5-1 | - | - | CASSLEATSGNTIYF | TGCGCCAGCAGCTTGGAGGCGACGTCTGGAAACACCATATATTTT
TRBJ1-5 | TRBV9 | TRBD1 | - | CASSVGSGTDGNQPQHF | TGTGCCAGCAGCGTAGGGAGCGGGACAGATGGCAATCAGCCCCAGCATTTT
TRBJ2-3 | TRBV7-6 | - | - | CASSLGSSITDTQYF | TGTGCCAGCAGCTTAGGTTCTAGCATCACAGATACGCAGTATTTT
TRBJ1-2 | TRBV7-9 | - | - | CASSLQSGEGYTF | TGTGCCAGCAGCTTACAATCCGGGGAAGGCTACACCTTC
TRBJ1-4 | TRBV28 | TRBD1 | - | CASIQGGNEKLFF | TGTGCCAGCATTCAGGGGGGAAATGAAAAACTGTTTTTT
TRBJ1-2 | TRBV5-1 | TRBD1 | - | CASSPGRRQGANYGYTF | TGCGCCAGCAGCCCGGGTAGAAGACAGGGCGCCAACTATGGCTACACCTTC
TRBJ2-1 | TRBV5-1 | TRBD1 | - | CASSFGTEGEQFF | TGCGCCAGCAGCTTCGGGACAGAAGGTGAGCAGTTCTTC
TRBJ2-7 | TRBV28 | TRBD2 | - | CASSSPGGTPSYEQYF | TGTGCCAGCAGCTCCCCGGGAGGGACCCCGTCCTACGAGCAGTACTTC
TRBJ2-3 | TRBV19 | - | - | CASSLGQGTSTDTQYF | TGTGCCAGTAGCCTGGGACAAGGAACTAGCACAGATACGCAGTATTTT
TRBJ1-4 | TRBV28 | - | - | CASRIERGTNEKLFF | TGTGCCAGCAGGATTGAAAGAGGGACTAATGAAAAACTGTTTTTT
TRBJ2-1 | TRBV7-3 | - | - | CASSPQGAGTYNEQFF | TGTGCCAGCAGCCCCCAAGGGGCCGGGACCTACAATGAGCAGTTCTTC
TRBJ2-1 | TRBV14 | TRBD2 | - | CASSQDRASGRVAYNEQFF | TGTGCCAGCAGCCAAGATCGGGCTAGCGGGAGAGTCGCCTACAATGAGCAGTTCTTC
TRBJ2-2 | TRBV5-1 | - | - | CASSLYGTGELFF | TGCGCCAGCAGCTTGTACGGCACCGGGGAGCTGTTTTTT
TRBJ2-1 | TRBV4-1 | TRBD2 | - | CASSQEPGLAASSYNEQFF | TGCGCCAGCAGCCAGGAACCGGGACTAGCGGCCAGCTCCTACAATGAGCAGTTCTTC
TRBJ2-5 | TRBV2 | - | - | CASTLVATETQYF | TGTGCCAGCACGTTAGTAGCAACGGAGACCCAGTACTTC
TRBJ1-4 | TRBV5-5 | - | - | CASSYTGRTNEKLFF | TGTGCCAGCAGTTACACAGGCCGGACTAATGAAAAACTGTTTTTT
TRBJ2-3 | TRBV29-1 | - | - | CSVGASTDTQYF | TGCAGCGTGGGGGCAAGCACAGATACGCAGTATTTT
TRBJ2-3 | TRBV5-3 | - | - | CARSAFYRDGQYF | TGTGCCAGAAGCGCGTTCTACCGGGACGGGCAGTATTTT
TRBJ1-1 | TRBV2 | - | - | CASSEHRELAFF | TGTGCCAGCAGTGAGCACAGGGAGTTAGCTTTCTTT
TRBJ2-7 | TRBV2 | - | once | CASSPRSEQYF | TGTGCCAGCTCACCTAGGAGCGAGCAGTACTTC
TRBJ2-5 | TRBV18 | - | - | CASSPKEGMETQYF | TGTGCCAGCTCACCGAAGGAGGGGATGGAGACCCAGTACTTC
TRBJ2-1 | TRBV19 | - | - | CASSLYHGPNNEQFF | TGTGCCAGTAGTCTCTACCACGGACCTAACAATGAGCAGTTCTTC
TRBJ2-7 | TRBV29-1 | TRBD1 | - | CSVETGTVYEQYF | TGCAGCGTTGAAACCGGGACAGTTTACGAGCAGTACTTC
TRBJ1-1 | TRBV20-1 | TRBD1 | - | CSAGGQAGAFF | TGCAGTGCTGGAGGACAGGCCGGGGCTTTCTTT
TRBJ2-5 | TRBV11-2 | - | - | CASSRNSLGTHF | TGTGCCAGCAGCCGAAATTCCCTAGGAACGCACTTC